Following are 2 T cell receptor beta chains from one sample sequenced in a study of blood T cells in healthy people across ages. A second PCR, run for about 7 to 12 cycles, used a sample-barcoded 5' primer plus a J-beta primer mix. MiXCR, applied by TCRdb to the 5' RACE reads, yields one record per CDR3 protein. This sample has roughly 680,000 distinct CDR3 sequences, with more than 45% found just once. The sample consisted of blood. Receptors originate from a woman aged 80 or over in good health.

Note on this clonotype: One base away lies a much larger clone, so this may be a sequencing read error. The chain carries TRBV6-1 and TRBJ2-3; maybe TRBD1 (5 bases). With 6 bases removed from V and 8 bases from J, the gap between germline ends came to 27 bases. Germline-derived CDR1 and CDR2 are MNHNS and SASEGT. This CDR3 is 17 amino acids long. The DNA of the CDR3 is TGTGCCAGCAGCTCAACGTTCCGGGCCCTGGGGCCAGGTACGCAGTATTTT. It codes for CASSSTFRALGPGTQYF.

The CDR3 loop is CASIFQGGRRIQYF. CDR3 in DNA: TGTGCCAGCATTTTCCAGGGGGGGCGGCGCATTCAGTACTTC. The rearrangement links TRBV28 to TRBJ2-4; the D gene could be TRBD1 or TRBD2 (7 bases each). Germline V lookup: CDR1 MDHEN, CDR2 SYDVKM. Trimming cost V 7 bases and J 9 bases, with 19 bases left between them. This CDR3 has 14 amino acids.